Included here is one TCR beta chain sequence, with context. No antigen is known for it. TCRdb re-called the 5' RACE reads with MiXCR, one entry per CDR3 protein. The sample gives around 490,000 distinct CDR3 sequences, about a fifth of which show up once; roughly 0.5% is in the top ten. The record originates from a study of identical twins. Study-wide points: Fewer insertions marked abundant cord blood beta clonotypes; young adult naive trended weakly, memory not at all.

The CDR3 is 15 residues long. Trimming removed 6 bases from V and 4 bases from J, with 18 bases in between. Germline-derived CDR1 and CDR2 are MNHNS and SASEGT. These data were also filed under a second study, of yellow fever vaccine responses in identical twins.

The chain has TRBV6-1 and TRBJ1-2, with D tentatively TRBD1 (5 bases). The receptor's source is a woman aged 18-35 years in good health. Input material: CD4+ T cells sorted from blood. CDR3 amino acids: CASRDQGPTSYGYTF. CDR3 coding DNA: TGTGCCAGCAGGGACCAGGGCCCAACCTCCTATGGCTACACCTTC.